This T cell receptor (beta chain) was captured in a study of OX40 agonist ivuxolimab in advanced cancers. Study overall: The study treated patients with ivuxolimab, an agonistic anti-OX40 (CD134) antibody.

Turning to this clone: What it recognizes is unknown.

Whole-study results and caveats: Antigens targeted by the expanded peripheral T cells were not determined.

Germline CDR1 SGHRS, CDR2 YFSETQ. CDR3 size: 15 residues. V dropped 6 bases and J dropped 2 bases, with 15 bases sitting between them. Only in-frame clones appear in the TCRdb table, and some are missing; sequencing was by immunoSEQ multiplex PCR. Found here are tens of thousands of clones, more than 70% of them singletons; the top ten hold 0.25% to 0.3%. If patients had autoimmune disease history or systemic immunosuppression, they were excluded. The source was CD4+ or CD8+ T cells sorted from blood, collected in a trial of the OX40 agonist ivuxolimab. This receptor was obtained from an adult with an advanced solid tumor such as melanoma, head and neck, liver or kidney cancer. The chain carries TRBV5-1 and TRBJ1-3; D is uncertain. CDR3 nucleotide sequence: TGCGCCAGCACCCCTAGCGGGCTCGCTGGAAACACCATATATTTT. Protein sequence: CASTPSGLAGNTIYF.